What follows are 28 T cell receptor beta chains derived from one specimen sequenced in a study of early stage breast cancer tumors. The method was immunoSEQ multiplex PCR; TCRdb's version includes in-frame clones alone and lacks a portion of them. The sample includes just over 50,000 clones, around 80% of them seen just once. The sequenced sample was blood. The receptors originated from a person aged 35-50 years with breast cancer.

For the CDR3, the DNA is TGTGCCAGCAGCTTAGCAGGGGGTAGGGATGAGCAGTTCTTC. Protein product: CASSLAGGRDEQFF. The V gene is TRBV7-2, the J gene TRBJ2-1, with D maybe TRBD1 (6 bases). Trimming took 0 bases from V and 8 from J, leaving 11 bases between them. From germline, CDR1 is SGHTA and CDR2 FQGNSA. The CDR3 has 14 residues. The full variable domain, in which reference TRBV7-2 and TRBJ2-1 provide the parts outside the CDR3, is GAGVSQSPSNKVTEKGKDVELRCDPISGHTALYWYRQSLGQGLEFLIYFQGNSAPDKSGLPSDRFSAERTGGSVSTLTIQRTQQEDSAVYLCASSLAGGRDEQFFGPGTRLTVL.

This chain links TRBV11-2 with TRBJ1-1; 9 bases agree with TRBD1. The CDR3 loop spans 15 amino acids. Germline lookup yields CDR1 SGHAT and CDR2 FQNNGV. V lost 3 bases and J lost 5; bases outside the gene matches: 7. In DNA, the CDR3 is TGTGCCAGCAGCTTGACAGGGGGGGTGGGGACTGAAGCTTTCTTT. It encodes CASSLTGGVGTEAFF. Using reference TRBV11-2 and TRBJ1-1 for the parts outside the CDR3, the full variable domain is EAGVAQSPRYKIIEKRQSVAFWCNPISGHATLYWYQQILGQGPKLLIQFQNNGVVDDSQLPKDRFSAERLKGVDSTLKIQPAKLEDSAVYLCASSLTGGVGTEAFFGQGTRLTVV.

This clone was picked up one time. The chain combines TRBV19 with TRBJ1-3; D unresolved. This CDR3 region has 12 residues. The germline V and J ends were trimmed by 9 bases and 2 bases, with 8 bases remaining between them. Germline CDR1 is LNHDA and CDR2 is SQIVND (reference sequence). The CDR3 DNA sequence: TGTGCCAGCTCCCCGCCTGGAAACACCATATATTTT. This gives the protein CASSPPGNTIYF.

The chain couples TRBV4-2 to TRBJ2-7, with 7 bases aligning to TRBD1. The CDR3 consists of 15 residues. Germline CDR1 is LGHNA and CDR2 is YNFKEQ. Trimming removed 2 bases from V and 2 bases from J; junction bases left unmatched: 6. The CDR3 region is CASSQQARGTYEQYF. CDR3 coding DNA: TGTGCCAGCAGCCAACAGGCCAGGGGGACCTACGAGCAGTACTTC.

This chain joins TRBV19 and TRBJ2-3, with 11 bases identical to TRBD2. V lost 7 bases to trimming and J lost 3 bases; unmatched junction nucleotides: 6. The length of the CDR3 is 15 residues. Germline V gene sequence: CDR1 LNHDA, CDR2 SQIVND (reference sequence). CDR3 in DNA: TGTGCCAGTACCTTAGCGGGAGGGCCAACAGATACGCAGTATTTT. Protein: CASTLAGGPTDTQYF.

A few counts support this clone. This chain joins TRBV19 and TRBJ2-1; D is undetermined. CDR3 length equals 15 residues. From germline, CDR1 is LNHDA and CDR2 SQIVND (reference sequence). V lost 5 bases and J 0 bases, leaving 11 bases between the germline ends. The CDR3 sequence: CASSSDITSYNEQFF. The CDR3 region has the DNA TGTGCCAGTAGTTCAGACATAACCTCCTACAATGAGCAGTTCTTC.

V usage is TRBV6-1 and J usage is TRBJ1-1; 7 nucleotides agree with TRBD1. Trimming removed 3 bases from V and 5 bases from J; junction bases left unmatched: 6. Germline V gene data show CDR1 as MNHNS and CDR2 as SASEGT. The CDR3 is 14 residues long. DNA of the CDR3: TGTGCCAGCAGTGAGCGACAGGGAAGGACTGAAGCTTTCTTT. This sequence encodes CASSERQGRTEAFF.

About this clone: At one end, the junction sequence differs from germline, possibly due to a read error. This chain connects TRBV11-1 to TRBJ2-1, with D uncertain. The CDR3 runs 16 residues. The germline V gene has CDR1 SGHAT and CDR2 FQDESV (reference sequence). The CDR3 region is CASSLEGSFSFNEQFF. CDR3 coding DNA: TGTGCCAGCAGCTTAGAGGGTAGCTTTTCCTTCAATGAGCAGTTCTTC.

The chain has TRBV5-1 and TRBJ2-1, with a tentative D call TRBD2 (6 bases). The CDR3 consists of 14 residues. Germline V CDR1 and CDR2: SGHRS, YFSETQ. The V end lost 0 bases, the J end lost 5 bases, and 9 bases lay between the germline ends. The CDR3 region has the DNA TGCGCCAGCAGCTTGGGACTAGTTAACAATGAGCAGTTCTTC. It specifies CASSLGLVNNEQFF.

J is TRBJ2-2 and V is TRBV30, with TRBD2 matching over 9 bases. The ends lost 2 bases at V and 5 bases at J; junction bases unmatched: 6. CDR3 length: 15 amino acids. Germline CDR1 reads GTSNPN; CDR2 reads SVGIG (reference sequence). CDR3 in DNA: TGTGCCTGGAGTTGGGCTAGCGGGAAAACCGGGGAGCTGTTTTTT. It is translated as CAWSWASGKTGELFF. Looking up the rest from reference TRBV30 and TRBJ2-2 gives the full variable domain: SQTIHQWPATLVQPVGSPLSLECTVEGTSNPNLYWYRQAAGRGLQLLFYSVGIGQISSEVPQNLSASRPQDRQFILSSKKLLLSDSGFYLCAWSWASGKTGELFFGEGSRLTVL.

In its sample, this clone was seen a few times. The chain uses TRBV11-3 and TRBJ2-7; D unclear. Trimming removed 4 bases at V and 6 bases at J, with 7 bases between. The CDR3 contains 11 residues. Germline lookup yields CDR1 SGHNT and CDR2 YENEEA. CDR3 sequence reads: CASSSHREQYF. The CDR3 DNA is TGTGCCAGCAGCTCCCACCGCGAGCAGTACTTC.

CDR3 amino acids: CASSQDGTPTPYEQYF. Written as DNA, the CDR3 is TGCGCCAGCAGCCAAGATGGGACACCTACTCCTTACGAGCAGTACTTC. This sequence joins TRBV4-1 and TRBJ2-7; D may be TRBD1 (6 bases). This CDR3 region has 16 residues. From germline, CDR1 is MGHRA and CDR2 YSYEKL. Trimming removed 0 bases from V and 4 bases from J, with 16 bases in between.

The V call is TRBV7-9, the J call TRBJ2-2, with 10 bases aligning to TRBD1. Germline loops: CDR1 SEHNR, CDR2 FQNEAQ (reference sequence). This CDR3 has 15 residues. V gave up 1 base and J gave up 6 bases; unmatched junction bases: 2. This chain's CDR3 is CASSLGDRGAGELFF. CDR3 bases: TGTGCCAGCAGCTTAGGGGACAGGGGAGCCGGGGAGCTGTTTTTT. The complete variable domain, with remaining parts taken from reference TRBV7-9 and TRBJ2-2, reads DTGVSQNPRHKITKRGQNVTFRCDPISEHNRLYWYRQTLGQGPEFLTYFQNEAQLEKSRLLSDRFSAERPKGSFSTLEIQRTEQGDSAMYLCASSLGDRGAGELFFGEGSRLTVL.

The chain joins TRBV5-1 to TRBJ2-2, with 8 bases matching TRBD1. CDR1 and CDR2 (germline): SGHRS, YFSETQ. The ends lost 4 bases at V and 4 bases at J; junction bases unmatched: 6. The CDR3 runs to 15 residues. CDR3 sequence: CASSPGQGPTGELFF. The CDR3, as DNA: TGCGCCAGCAGCCCCGGACAGGGTCCCACCGGGGAGCTGTTTTTT.

The chain has TRBV6-1 and TRBJ2-7, with D possibly being TRBD2 (6 bases). The V gene's germline CDR1 is MNHNS and CDR2 SASEGT. The CDR3 totals 14 residues. Trimming pared 8 bases from V and 0 bases from J, leaving 14 bases between. The CDR3 sequence: CASYGRGISYEQYF. The CDR3 nucleotides read TGTGCCAGCTACGGACGGGGGATCTCCTACGAGCAGTACTTC.

The chain combines TRBV7-2 with TRBJ2-3; 10 bases are shared with TRBD2. The ends lost 0 bases at V and 4 bases at J; junction bases unmatched: 4. This CDR3 has 16 amino acids. Germline CDR1 SGHTA, CDR2 FQGNSA. This CDR3 is CASSLAPLAGPDTQYF. CDR3 sequence (DNA): TGTGCCAGCAGCTTAGCGCCACTAGCGGGACCAGATACGCAGTATTTT.

This sequence joins TRBV18 and TRBJ2-7, with D perhaps matching TRBD2 (6 bases). The CDR3 loop spans 13 amino acids. In germline, CDR1 is KGHSH, CDR2 LQKENI. V was pared by 0 bases and J by 7 bases, with 10 bases between. The CDR3 bases are TGTGCCAGCTCACCACCGCAGGCGGGGGAGCAGTACTTC. Amino acid sequence: CASSPPQAGEQYF. Supplemented by reference TRBV18 and TRBJ2-7, the full variable domain reads NAGVMQNPRHLVRRRGQEARLRCSPMKGHSHVYWYRQLPEEGLKFMVYLQKENIIDESGMPKERFSAEFPKEGPSILRIQQVVRGDSAAYFCASSPPQAGEQYFGPGTRLTVT.

This clone was counted a single time. The rearrangement joins TRBV6-1 to TRBJ2-4; a weak D match, TRBD2 (6 bases). The V and J ends lost 2 bases and 4 bases respectively, with 9 bases between them. Germline CDR1 and CDR2: MNHNS and SASEGT. The CDR3 spans 14 residues. The CDR3 region has the DNA TGTGCCAGCAGTGAATTCGGGGGAAAAAACATTCAGTACTTC. Translated, it gives CASSEFGGKNIQYF.

The V call is TRBV6-5, the J call TRBJ2-1, with 9 bases fitting TRBD1. The CDR3 covers 14 residues. CDR1 and CDR2 from the germline V gene are MNHEY and SVGAGI. V lost 6 bases and J lost 5; bases outside the gene matches: 5. The CDR3 sequence: CASSAGTGNNEQFF. CDR3 sequence (DNA): TGTGCCAGCAGCGCCGGGACAGGGAACAATGAGCAGTTCTTC.

This chain uses TRBV5-4 with TRBJ2-2, with 9 bases matching TRBD2. The CDR3 spans 16 residues. CDR1 SGHNT and CDR2 YYREEE come from the germline V gene (reference sequence). V gave up 3 bases and J gave up 0 bases; unmatched junction bases: 3. CDR3 DNA sequence: TGTGCCAGCAGCTCAATAGCGGGGGCGAACACCGGGGAGCTGTTTTTT. Its translation is CASSSIAGANTGELFF.

This chain connects TRBV10-3 to TRBJ1-5; 8 bases match TRBD1. V gave up 10 bases and J gave up 7 bases; unmatched junction bases: 12. CDR3 length: 14 amino acids. Per germline, CDR1 ENHRY and CDR2 SYGVKD. CDR3 DNA sequence: TGTGCCACCTCGTCAGGGGGCACGGGACAGCCCCAGCATTTT. Protein sequence: CATSSGGTGQPQHF.

The chain employs TRBV4-1 and TRBJ1-1; 7 bases fit TRBD1. There are 16 residues in the CDR3. Germline CDR1 reads MGHRA; CDR2 reads YSYEKL. Trimming took 4 bases from V and 3 from J; bases not matched to a gene: 11. This CDR3 is CASSRANRGRHTEAFF. The DNA of the CDR3 is TGCGCCAGCAGCCGAGCGAACAGGGGTAGGCACACTGAAGCTTTCTTT.

There are a few counts of this clone. This chain connects TRBV4-1 to TRBJ1-1; D remains unclear. The V end was cut by 3 bases, the J end by 0 bases, with 11 bases between. The germline CDR1 and CDR2 sequences are MGHRA and YSYEKL. The CDR3 has 15 amino acids. As DNA, the CDR3 is TGCGCCAGCAGCCATCGAAACCCAATGAACACTGAAGCTTTCTTT. Translating gives CASSHRNPMNTEAFF.

The sample holds one count of this clone. The V and J genes are TRBV5-1 and TRBJ2-1, with D tentatively TRBD2 (5 bases). The CDR3 runs 15 residues. CDR1 is SGHRS, CDR2 YFSETQ, per germline. Deletions cut 2 bases from V and 2 bases from J, with 11 bases between. CDR3 DNA sequence: TGCGCCAGCAGCTTAGTAGCGCCCGCCTACAATGAGCAGTTCTTC. The encoded protein is CASSLVAPAYNEQFF. Supplemented by reference TRBV5-1 and TRBJ2-1, the full variable domain reads KAGVTQTPRYLIKTRGQQVTLSCSPISGHRSVSWYQQTPGQGLQFLFEYFSETQRNKGNFPGRFSGRQFSNSRSEMNVSTLELGDSALYLCASSLVAPAYNEQFFGPGTRLTVL.

The J gene is TRBJ2-1, the V gene TRBV25-1, with D unclear. V was pared by 2 bases and J by 9 bases, with 11 bases between. Germline assignment: CDR1 MGHDK and CDR2 SYGVNS. The CDR3 loop spans 13 amino acids. The DNA of the CDR3 is TGTGCCAGCAGTGAACTCTCTTGGATTGAGCAGTTCTTC. Amino acid sequence: CASSELSWIEQFF.

V is TRBV6-5 and J is TRBJ1-5; no firm D call. This CDR3 region has 13 residues. With 4 bases removed from V and 7 bases from J, the gap between germline ends came to 11 bases. CDR1 and CDR2 from the germline V gene are MNHEY and SVGAGI. The CDR3 protein is CASSWSSEQPQHF. The DNA of the CDR3 is TGTGCCAGCAGTTGGTCCTCGGAGCAGCCCCAGCATTTT.

The CDR3 DNA sequence: TGCGCCAGCAGCCAAGCCGTACAGGCCTACAATGAGCAGTTCTTC. This gives the protein CASSQAVQAYNEQFF. The chain is built from TRBV4-1 and TRBJ2-1; D might be TRBD1 (5 bases). The CDR3 runs 15 residues. CDR1 and CDR2 from the germline V gene are MGHRA and YSYEKL. V lost 1 base and J 2 bases, leaving 9 bases between the germline ends.

This chain joins TRBV21-1 and TRBJ2-7. TRBV21-1 is termed a pseudogene. The CDR3 is 13 amino acids. CDR3 in DNA: TGTGCCAGCAGCAACGATGGAGGGGGCGAGCAGTACTTC. This gives the protein CASSNDGGGEQYF.